This record concerns one T cell receptor beta chain sequence. The antigen is unknown. This sample was taken from a study of CXCR3-negative and CXCR3-positive naive CD8 T cells. Findings and limits, study-wide: When CXCR3-positive naive cells were set against CXCR3-negative naive cells, the former had more hydrophobic TRB CDR3s. Similar TRBV-TRBJ usage characterized naive CXCR3-negative and CXCR3-positive cells; memory cells differed.

The TRB libraries of cDNA were built by UMI-labeled 5' RACE. Following a re-call of the 5' RACE reads, TCRdb has one entry per CDR3 protein and lacks DNA. The sample includes 75,000 to 100,000 distinct CDR3 sequences. This CDR3 comprises 16 residues. Germline V gene sequence: CDR1 SGDLS, CDR2 YYNGEE. V gene TRBV9 combines with J gene TRBJ2-5. The sequenced sample consisted of naive CXCR3+ CD8+ T cells from blood. The subset: CD45RO-CCR7+CD27+CD95- naive CD8+ T cells expressing CXCR3 (TNR3+). This TCR derives from a human donor in good health. Some clones in this sample may be carry-over from other donors' samples. CDR3 residues: CASSVAGSLEFDPQYF.